The rows below give T cell receptor beta chains drawn from one sample of a study of cytomegalovirus exposure and HLA in healthy donors. This table comes from immunoSEQ multiplex PCR, and its TCRdb copy is limited to in-frame clones, with some not included. The sample has over 20,000 clones, approximately 70% seen once. Material: PBMCs. These receptors originate from a woman in her 50s in good health and CMV-seronegative. Each CDR3 is given with its conserved first and last residue. The D gene is left open where the match is weak. The size of a clone is reported for some rows only, either as once, few or many, or as a class for expanded clones.

d_gene	abundance	v_gene	j_gene	CDR3nt	CDR3aa
TRBD1	once	TRBV6-5	TRBJ2-4	TGTGCCGCAAAGGGGACAGGAAACATTCAGTACTTC	CAAKGTGNIQYF
TRBD2	NA	TRBV6-5	TRBJ2-5	TGTGCCAGCAGTATTAGGACTAGGAGTGAGACCCAGTACTTC	CASSIRTRSETQYF
NA	NA	TRBV2	TRBJ2-5	TGTGCCAGCAGTGACGAAGAAGGGGTGGCTTGGGAGACCCAGTACTTC	CASSDEEGVAWETQYF
TRBD1	NA	TRBV5-6	TRBJ1-5	TGTGCCAGCAGCTTGAAAACTGGGACAGGGAATCAGCCCCAGCATTTT	CASSLKTGTGNQPQHF
TRBD2	NA	TRBV7-8	TRBJ2-5	TGTGCCAGCAGCTTGGTTCTAGCGGGGGGGCAACGTGTGACCCAGTACTTC	CASSLVLAGGQRVTQYF
TRBD1	NA	TRBV5-8	TRBJ2-7	TGTGCCAGCAGCTGGGGATCCGGACAGGGCTCCAACGAGCAGTACTTC	CASSWGSGQGSNEQYF
TRBD1	medium-sized	TRBV7-6	TRBJ1-1	TGTGCCAGCAGCTCGCGGACAGGGACTGAAGCTTTCTTT	CASSSRTGTEAFF
NA	once	TRBV25-1	TRBJ2-2	TGTGCCAGCAGCCAACTCGGGGAGCCCGGGGAGCTGTTTTTT	CASSQLGEPGELFF
TRBD2	NA	TRBV4-2	TRBJ2-7	TGTGCCAGCAGCCAACCTAGCGGGAGGGCCTACGAGCAGTACTTC	CASSQPSGRAYEQYF
TRBD2	NA	TRBV29-1	TRBJ2-1	TGCAGCGCCCTACTAGCGGAGCAGTTCTTC	CSALLAEQFF
NA	NA	TRBV5-1	TRBJ2-1	TGCGCCAGCAGCTTGAGCTGGGGGGTTACCTACAATGAGCAGTTCTTC	CASSLSWGVTYNEQFF
TRBD1	NA	TRBV4-1	TRBJ1-6	TGCGCCAGCAGCCAAGCCCGACAGGGGCCGAATTCACCCCTCCACTTT	CASSQARQGPNSPLHF
NA	NA	TRBV6-1	TRBJ1-5	TGTGCCAGCAGTGAATCGGGGGATGCTCAGCCCCAGCATTTT	CASSESGDAQPQHF
NA	few	TRBV5-1	TRBJ1-1	TGCGCCAGCAGCTTTGAGTGGAACACTGAAGCTTTCTTT	CASSFEWNTEAFF
TRBD1	NA	TRBV6-5	TRBJ1-1	TGTGCCAGCAGTTCGACGAGGACAGGGCGGACTGAAGCTTTCTTT	CASSSTRTGRTEAFF
NA	few	TRBV5-1	TRBJ1-2	TGCGCCAGCAGCTTCGGTCTCGGCTATGGCTACACCTTC	CASSFGLGYGYTF
NA	NA	TRBV7-9	TRBJ2-3	TGTGCCAGCAGCCCCCAGACAGATACGCAGTATTTT	CASSPQTDTQYF